The next 17 T cell receptor beta chains were all read from a single sample in a study of blood T cell repertoires in COVID-19. Sequencing was performed with immunoSEQ multiplex PCR; in TCRdb, only in-frame clones are kept and a portion is missing. The repertoire holds 99,000 or so clones, with 85% as singletons. Sequencing used peripheral blood. These TCRs come from a middle-aged man with acute or convalescent COVID-19.

The V and J genes are TRBV7-6 and TRBJ2-3; D may be TRBD2 (5 bases). With 5 bases removed from V and 2 bases from J, the gap between germline ends came to 20 bases. Germline CDR1 is SGHVS and CDR2 is FNYEAQ. This CDR3 has 17 amino acids. CDR3 bases: TGTGCCAGCAGCAATAGTGCCGGGGAGTCCAACACAGATACGCAGTATTTT. Translated: CASSNSAGESNTDTQYF.

The chain uses TRBV7-9 and TRBJ1-5, with D maybe TRBD1 (5 bases). From germline, CDR1 is SEHNR and CDR2 FQNEAQ (reference sequence). V shed 5 bases and J shed 4 bases, with 12 bases lying between them. CDR3 size: 14 residues. The CDR3 region has the DNA TGTGCCAGCAGCGACATTGGGGGGAATCAGCCCCAGCATTTT. Translated: CASSDIGGNQPQHF.

The chain carries TRBV29-1 and TRBJ1-2; 8 bases align to TRBD1. The germline V gene has CDR1 SQVTM and CDR2 ANQGSEA. Germline trimming cut 7 bases from V and 7 bases from J; bases unmatched to any gene: 5. This CDR3 has 11 residues. CDR3 loop: CSGGQDGGYTF. In DNA form, the CDR3 reads TGCAGCGGGGGACAGGACGGTGGCTACACCTTC. The entire variable domain, with the rest obtained from reference TRBV29-1 and TRBJ1-2, is as follows: SAVISQKPSRDICQRGTSLTIQCQVDSQVTMMFWYRQQPGQSLTLIATANQGSEATYESGFVIDKFPISRPNLTFSTLTVSNMSPEDSSIYLCSGGQDGGYTFGSGTRLTVV.

The chain recombines TRBV19 with TRBJ2-3; D is ambiguous. V was shortened by 7 bases and J by 1 base, with 9 bases between the two germline ends. CDR3 length equals 13 residues. Germline CDR1 and CDR2: LNHDA and SQIVND (reference sequence). The DNA for the CDR3 is TGTGCCAGTATGGTACGGGGCACAGATACGCAGTATTTT. Its translation is CASMVRGTDTQYF.

The chain employs TRBV6-2 or TRBV6-3 and TRBJ2-1; maybe TRBD2 (6 bases). The CDR3 extends over 15 amino acids. In germline, CDR1 is MNHEY, CDR2 SVGEGT. The V end was cut by 5 bases, the J end by 2 bases, with 13 bases between. The CDR3, as DNA: TGTGCCAGCAGTCGCTCGGGAGTGACCTACAATGAGCAGTTCTTC. Translating it yields CASSRSGVTYNEQFF.

This clone showed up just a few times. J is TRBJ1-4 and V is TRBV4-1; TRBD1 is a possible D gene (5 bases). This CDR3 has 14 residues. From germline, CDR1 is MGHRA and CDR2 YSYEKL. V gave up 2 bases and J gave up 5 bases, with 9 bases separating them. The CDR3 nucleotides are TGCGCCAGCAGCCAACTCGGACACAATGAAAAACTGTTTTTT. It specifies CASSQLGHNEKLFF.

V usage is TRBV10-3 and J usage is TRBJ2-5; 10 bases are a match to TRBD2. This CDR3 contains 16 residues. Germline assignment: CDR1 ENHRY and CDR2 SYGVKD. V shed 0 bases and J 1 base; nucleotides not matched to a gene: 2. DNA for the CDR3: TGTGCCATCAGTGAGTCGGCTAGCGGGAGCCAAGAGACCCAGTACTTC. Translated: CAISESASGSQETQYF.

The V call is TRBV6-5, the J call TRBJ1-5; D is unclear. Germline assignment: CDR1 MNHEY and CDR2 SVGAGI. V shed 7 bases and J shed 6 bases, with 13 bases lying between them. The length of the CDR3 is 13 residues. The CDR3 here is CASTGGERQPQHF. For the CDR3, the DNA is TGTGCCAGCACCGGCGGCGAGCGTCAGCCCCAGCATTTT.

This clone showed up just once. This sequence joins TRBV11-2 and TRBJ2-1; a possible D gene is TRBD2 (5 bases). The CDR3 runs to 13 residues. Germline values: CDR1 SGHAT, CDR2 FQNNGV. Trimming removed 5 bases at V and 8 bases at J, with 13 bases between. This chain's CDR3 is CASSPGGSDEQFF. CDR3 DNA sequence: TGTGCCAGCAGCCCAGGTGGTAGCGATGAGCAGTTCTTC.

V and J are TRBV10-3 and TRBJ2-7, with D tentatively TRBD1 (5 bases). The germline V gene encodes CDR1 ENHRY and CDR2 SYGVKD. The CDR3 contains 16 residues. V was trimmed by 3 bases and J by 6 bases, leaving 21 bases between them. CDR3 sequence (DNA): TGTGCCATCAGTGAATTATTAAGGGGAAGAAAGGGCGAGCAGTACTTC. Amino acids: CAISELLRGRKGEQYF.

Relative to its sample, this clone is medium-sized. The chain is built from TRBV11-3 and TRBJ1-2; a possible D gene is TRBD1 (5 bases). This CDR3 region has 16 residues. Between the trimmed V and J ends, which lost 4 bases and 6 bases, there was a span of 21 bases. Germline V lookup: CDR1 SGHNT, CDR2 YENEEA. As DNA, the CDR3 is TGTGCCAGCAGCTCCAGGGATCTGGCCGTGTCGGATGGCTACACCTTC. This gives the protein CASSSRDLAVSDGYTF.

The count of this clone is one. This chain links TRBV11-2 with TRBJ2-7, with 13 positions matching TRBD2. V lost 6 bases to trimming and J lost 5 bases; unmatched junction nucleotides: 7. Germline assignment: CDR1 SGHAT and CDR2 FQNNGV. The CDR3 is 15 amino acids. CDR3 DNA: TGTGCCAGCAGAAAAGGACTAGCGGGAGCCCACGAGCAGTACTTC. Amino acids: CASRKGLAGAHEQYF.

The gene calls are TRBV7-6 and TRBJ2-2; D is perhaps TRBD1 (6 bases). The CDR3 contains 17 residues. From germline, CDR1 is SGHVS and CDR2 FNYEAQ. Trimming stripped 4 bases from V and 3 bases from J, with 18 bases between. The CDR3 loop reads CASSWSPQGSYTGELFF. The CDR3 region has the DNA TGTGCCAGCAGCTGGTCCCCACAGGGATCGTACACCGGGGAGCTGTTTTTT.

This sequence joins TRBV13 and TRBJ1-1; perhaps TRBD1 as D (6 bases). CDR3 length equals 15 residues. Trimming stripped 2 bases from V and 7 bases from J, with 17 bases between. Per the germline V gene, CDR1 is PRHDT and CDR2 is FYEKMQ (reference sequence). CDR3 in DNA: TGTGCCAGCAGCTTATCGTTCGGACAGACTAATGAAGCTTTCTTT. Protein sequence: CASSLSFGQTNEAFF.

This chain connects TRBV12-3 or TRBV12-4 to TRBJ1-5, with a possible D match to TRBD1 (5 bases). The V and J ends lost 2 bases and 9 bases respectively, with 8 bases between them. There are 12 residues in the CDR3. Here the CDR3 DNA reads TGTGCCAGCAGTTTACAGGGTATGCCCCAGCATTTT. It translates to CASSLQGMPQHF.

This sequence joins TRBV2 and TRBJ1-2; maybe TRBD1 (5 bases). V was trimmed by 7 bases and J by 3 bases, leaving 9 bases between them. CDR3 length: 12 residues. From germline, CDR1 is SNHLY and CDR2 FYNNEI. The CDR3 coding sequence is TGTGCCAGCAATCCAGGGTACTATGGCTACACCTTC. Protein product: CASNPGYYGYTF.

The rearrangement joins TRBV10-3 to TRBJ2-1; tentative D call: TRBD2 (6 bases). V was pared by 4 bases and J by 1 base, with 14 bases between. The CDR3 runs 16 residues. CDR1 is ENHRY and CDR2 is SYGVKD in the germline V gene. CDR3 amino acids: CAISVIWRGSYNEQFF. CDR3 in DNA: TGTGCCATCAGTGTCATTTGGCGGGGTTCCTACAATGAGCAGTTCTTC.